One T cell receptor (beta chain) is described in this entry. No antigen is known for it. Germline lookup yields CDR1 MDHEN and CDR2 SYDVKM. V lost 5 bases and J lost 5; bases outside the gene matches: 17. The CDR3 consists of 17 residues. The source of the sample is a study of graft-versus-host responses after intestinal transplantation. At the level of the study: Those transplanted obtained multivisceral, liver-intestinal, or isolated intestinal grafts. For approximately 3 years after anti-thymocyte globulin induction, all recipients took tacrolimus and steroids.

The repertoire was sequenced with immunoSEQ multiplex PCR; TCRdb's copy has only in-frame clones and lacks some. The table includes roughly 38,000 clones, about 94% detected once. Regarding the study as a whole: Ileal or blood samples showed some GvH clones first, and such clones were also found in recipient marrow. Patients with graft-donor T cell macrochimerism had high graft-versus-host to host-versus-graft clonal ratios in allografts.

The specimen was PBMCs, collected 16 days after intestinal transplant. This sequence was found in a human patient who received an intestinal transplant, so some T cells may come from the graft donor. The chain employs TRBV28 and TRBJ2-7; 8 bases match TRBD1. CDR3 residues: CASSRPSPQGAFDEQYF. The CDR3 nucleotides read TGTGCCAGCAGTCGACCTTCACCCCAGGGGGCTTTCGACGAGCAGTACTTC. The complete variable domain, with remaining parts taken from reference TRBV28 and TRBJ2-7, reads DVKVTQSSRYLVKRTGEKVFLECVQDMDHENMFWYRQDPGLGLRLIYFSYDVKMKEKGDIPEGYSVSREKKERFSLILESASTNQTSMYLCASSRPSPQGAFDEQYFGPGTRLTVT.